This T cell receptor beta chain was recorded in a study of blood T cells in healthy people across ages. Germline loops: CDR1 SGHTA, CDR2 FQGNSA. This CDR3 has 13 amino acids. V was pared by 5 bases and J by 1 base, with 5 bases between. The study's findings and limits: When one million T cells were used, diversity estimates were thought to be underestimates.

Then a second PCR, running roughly 7 to 12 cycles, was carried out with a sample-barcoded 5' primer and a J-beta primer mix. TCRdb analysed the 5' RACE reads with MiXCR anew, one entry per CDR3 protein. The table includes 550,000 to 750,000 distinct CDR3 sequences, about 21% detected once. Remarks on this clonotype: What it binds is unknown.

This clonotype was sampled from a man aged 70 or older in good health. Sequencing was carried out using blood. The V call is TRBV7-2, the J call TRBJ2-2; no firm D call. The CDR3 nucleotides read TGTGCCAGCAGCATACAGAACACCGGGGAGCTGTTTTTT. This gives the protein CASSIQNTGELFF.